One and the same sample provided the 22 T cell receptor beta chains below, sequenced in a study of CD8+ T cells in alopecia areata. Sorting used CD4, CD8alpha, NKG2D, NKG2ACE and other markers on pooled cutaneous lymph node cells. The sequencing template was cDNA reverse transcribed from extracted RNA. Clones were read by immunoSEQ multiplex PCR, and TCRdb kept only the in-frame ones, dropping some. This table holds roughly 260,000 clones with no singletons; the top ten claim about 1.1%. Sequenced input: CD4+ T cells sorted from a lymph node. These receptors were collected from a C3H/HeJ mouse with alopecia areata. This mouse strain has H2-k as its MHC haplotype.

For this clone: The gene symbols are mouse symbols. The CDR3 region is CASSVQKEVFF. CDR3 DNA (partial): TGTGCCAGCAGCGTACAGAAA. The V gene is TRBV5, the J gene TRBJ1-1; D remains unclear. The read ends 4 residues before the CDR3 terminus; that terminus is restored from the germline J gene. Germline CDR1 and CDR2: LGHNA and YNLKQL (reference sequence). This CDR3 has 11 residues.

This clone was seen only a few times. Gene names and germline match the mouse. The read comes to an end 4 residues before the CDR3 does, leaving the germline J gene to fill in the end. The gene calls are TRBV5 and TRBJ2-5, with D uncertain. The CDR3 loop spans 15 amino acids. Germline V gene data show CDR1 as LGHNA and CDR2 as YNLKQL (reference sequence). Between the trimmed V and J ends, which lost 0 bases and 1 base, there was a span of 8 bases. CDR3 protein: CASSQDSTDQDTQYF. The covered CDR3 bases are TGTGCCAGCAGCCAAGACAGCACAGACCAAGAC.

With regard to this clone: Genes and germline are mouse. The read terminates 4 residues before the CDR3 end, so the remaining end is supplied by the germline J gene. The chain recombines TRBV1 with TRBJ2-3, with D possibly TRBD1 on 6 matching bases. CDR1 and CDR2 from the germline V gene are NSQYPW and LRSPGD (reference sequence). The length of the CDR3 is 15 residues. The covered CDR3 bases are TGCACCTGCAGTGCAGAAACCAGGGGAGGAGAA. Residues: CTCSAETRGGE. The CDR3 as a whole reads CTCSAETRGGETLYF.

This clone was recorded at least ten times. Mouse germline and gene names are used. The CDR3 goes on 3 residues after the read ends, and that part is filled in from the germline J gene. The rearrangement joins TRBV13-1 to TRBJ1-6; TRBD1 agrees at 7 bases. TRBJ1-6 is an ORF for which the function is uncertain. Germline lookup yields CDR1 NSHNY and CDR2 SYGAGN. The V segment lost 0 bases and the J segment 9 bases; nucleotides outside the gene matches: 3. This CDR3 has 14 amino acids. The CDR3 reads CASSDAGGPSPLYF. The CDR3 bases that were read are TGTGCCAGCAGTGATGCAGGGGGTCCTTCGCCC.

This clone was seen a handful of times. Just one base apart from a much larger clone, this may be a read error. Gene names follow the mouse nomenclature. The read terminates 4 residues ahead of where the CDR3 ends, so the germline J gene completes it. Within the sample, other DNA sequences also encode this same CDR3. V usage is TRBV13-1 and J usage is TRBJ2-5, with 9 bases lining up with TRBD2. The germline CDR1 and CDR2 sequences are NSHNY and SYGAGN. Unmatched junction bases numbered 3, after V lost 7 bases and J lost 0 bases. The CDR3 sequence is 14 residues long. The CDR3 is CASRDWANQDTQYF. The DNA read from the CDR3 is TGTGCCAGCCGGGACTGGGCGAACCAAGAC.

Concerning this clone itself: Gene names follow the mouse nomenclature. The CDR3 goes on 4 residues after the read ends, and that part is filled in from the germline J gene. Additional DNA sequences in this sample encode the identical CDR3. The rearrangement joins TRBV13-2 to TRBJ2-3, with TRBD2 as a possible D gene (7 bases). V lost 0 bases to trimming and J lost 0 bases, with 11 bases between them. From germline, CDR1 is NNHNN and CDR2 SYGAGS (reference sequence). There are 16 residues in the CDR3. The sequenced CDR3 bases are TGTGCCAGCGGTGATGCGCTGGGGGCTAGTGCAGAA. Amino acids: CASGDALGASAE. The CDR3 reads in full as CASGDALGASAETLYF.

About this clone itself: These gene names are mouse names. CDR3 sequence: CASSPQARDWGGSYEQYF. The sequenced part of the CDR3 DNA is TGTGCCAGCAGCCCCCAAGCCCGGGACTGGGGGGGGTCCTAT. This chain joins TRBV5 and TRBJ2-7, with 13 bases aligning to TRBD2. The read falls 4 residues short of the CDR3 end, and the missing part is taken from the germline J gene. Germline CDR1 and CDR2: LGHNA and YNLKQL (reference sequence). CDR3 length: 18 residues. V shed 4 bases, J shed 1 base, and the junction held 10 bases outside the gene matches.

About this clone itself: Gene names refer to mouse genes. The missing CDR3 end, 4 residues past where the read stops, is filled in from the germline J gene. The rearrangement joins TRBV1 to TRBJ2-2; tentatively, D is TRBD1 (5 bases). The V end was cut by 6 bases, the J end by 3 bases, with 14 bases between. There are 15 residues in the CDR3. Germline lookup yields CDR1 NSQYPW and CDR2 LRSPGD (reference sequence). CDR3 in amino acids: CTCRPARDDTGQLYF. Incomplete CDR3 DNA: TGCACCTGCAGGCCCGCCAGGGATGACACCGGG.

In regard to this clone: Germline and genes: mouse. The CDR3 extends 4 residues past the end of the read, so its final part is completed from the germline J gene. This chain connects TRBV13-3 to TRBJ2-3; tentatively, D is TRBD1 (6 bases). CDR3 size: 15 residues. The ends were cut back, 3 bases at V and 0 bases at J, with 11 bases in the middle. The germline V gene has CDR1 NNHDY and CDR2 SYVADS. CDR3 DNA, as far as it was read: TGTGCCAGCAGTGCCACAGGGCCTAGTGCAGAA. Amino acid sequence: CASSATGPSAE. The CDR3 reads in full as CASSATGPSAETLYF.

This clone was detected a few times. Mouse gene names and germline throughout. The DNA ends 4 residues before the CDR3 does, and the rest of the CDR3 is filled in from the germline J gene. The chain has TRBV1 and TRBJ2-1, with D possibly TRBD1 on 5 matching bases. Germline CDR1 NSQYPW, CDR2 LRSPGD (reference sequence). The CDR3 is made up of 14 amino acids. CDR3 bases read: TGCACCTGCAGTGCAGATGCAGGGCCGACT. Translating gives CTCSADAGPT. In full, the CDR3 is CTCSADAGPTEQFF.

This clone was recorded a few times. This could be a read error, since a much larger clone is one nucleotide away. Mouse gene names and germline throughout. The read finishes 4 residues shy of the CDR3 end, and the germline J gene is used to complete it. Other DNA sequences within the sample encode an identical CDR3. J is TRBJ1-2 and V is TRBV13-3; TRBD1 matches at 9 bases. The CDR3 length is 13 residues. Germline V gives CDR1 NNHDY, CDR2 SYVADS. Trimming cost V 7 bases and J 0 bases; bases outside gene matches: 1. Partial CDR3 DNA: TGTGCCAGCTGGGACAGGGCAAACTCC. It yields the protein CASWDRANS. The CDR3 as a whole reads CASWDRANSDYTF.

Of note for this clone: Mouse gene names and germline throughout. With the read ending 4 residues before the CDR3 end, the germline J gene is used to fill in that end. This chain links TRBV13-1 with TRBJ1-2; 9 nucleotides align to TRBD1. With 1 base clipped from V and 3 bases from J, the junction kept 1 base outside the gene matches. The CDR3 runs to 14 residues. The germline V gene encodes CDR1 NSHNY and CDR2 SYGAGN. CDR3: CASSDTGGYSDYTF. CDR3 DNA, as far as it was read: TGTGCCAGCAGTGATACAGGGGGCTACTCC.

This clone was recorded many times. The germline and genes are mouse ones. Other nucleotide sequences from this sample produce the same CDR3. CDR3 DNA, as far as it was read: TGTGCCAGCAGTAAGACTGGAACAAACACCGGG. Its translation: CASSKTGTNTG. The full CDR3 sequence reads CASSKTGTNTGQLYF. The gene calls are TRBV19 and TRBJ2-2, with a possible D match to TRBD2 (6 bases). From the germline J gene comes the end of the CDR3, since the read stops 4 residues before it. CDR1 is FNHDT, CDR2 SITEND, per germline (reference sequence). The CDR3 consists of 15 residues. V lost 3 bases to trimming and J lost 0 bases, with 9 bases between them.

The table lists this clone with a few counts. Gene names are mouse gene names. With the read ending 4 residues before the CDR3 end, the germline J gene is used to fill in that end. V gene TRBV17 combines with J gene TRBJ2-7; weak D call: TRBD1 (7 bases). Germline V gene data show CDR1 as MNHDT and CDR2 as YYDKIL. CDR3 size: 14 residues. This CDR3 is CASRGREGADEQYF. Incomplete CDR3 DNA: TGTGCTAGCAGGGGGAGGGAGGGGGCAGAT.

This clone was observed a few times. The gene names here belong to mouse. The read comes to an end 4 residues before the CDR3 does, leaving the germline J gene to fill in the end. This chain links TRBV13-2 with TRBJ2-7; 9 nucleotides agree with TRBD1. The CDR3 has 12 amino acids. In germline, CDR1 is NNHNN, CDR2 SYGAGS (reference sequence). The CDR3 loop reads CASVTGGDEQYF. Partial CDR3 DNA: TGTGCCAGCGTCACAGGGGGCGAT.

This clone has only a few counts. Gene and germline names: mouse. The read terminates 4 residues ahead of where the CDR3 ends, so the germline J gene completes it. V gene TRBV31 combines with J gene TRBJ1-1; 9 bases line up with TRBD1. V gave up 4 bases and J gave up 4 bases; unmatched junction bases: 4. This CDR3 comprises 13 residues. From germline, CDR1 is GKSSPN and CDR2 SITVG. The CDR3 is CAWKGQGSTEVFF. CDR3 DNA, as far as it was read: TGTGCCTGGAAGGGACAGGGATCCACA.

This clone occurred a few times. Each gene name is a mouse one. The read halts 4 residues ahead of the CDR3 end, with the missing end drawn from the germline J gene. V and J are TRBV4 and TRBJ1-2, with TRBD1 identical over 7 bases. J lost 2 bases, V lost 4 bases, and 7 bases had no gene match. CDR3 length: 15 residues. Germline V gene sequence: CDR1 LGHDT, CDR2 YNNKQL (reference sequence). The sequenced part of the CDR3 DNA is TGTGCCAGCAGCTCACAGGGGAGGGGGAACTCC. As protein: CASSSQGRGNS. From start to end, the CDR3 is CASSSQGRGNSDYTF.

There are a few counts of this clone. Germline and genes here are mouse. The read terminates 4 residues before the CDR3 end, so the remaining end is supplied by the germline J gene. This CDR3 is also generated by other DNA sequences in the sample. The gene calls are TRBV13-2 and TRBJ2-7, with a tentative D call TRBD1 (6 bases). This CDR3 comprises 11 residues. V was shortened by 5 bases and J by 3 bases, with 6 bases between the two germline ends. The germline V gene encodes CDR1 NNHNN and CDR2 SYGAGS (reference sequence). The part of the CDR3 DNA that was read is TGTGCCAGCGGACAGGGCTAT. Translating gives CASGQGY. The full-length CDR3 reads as CASGQGYEQYF.

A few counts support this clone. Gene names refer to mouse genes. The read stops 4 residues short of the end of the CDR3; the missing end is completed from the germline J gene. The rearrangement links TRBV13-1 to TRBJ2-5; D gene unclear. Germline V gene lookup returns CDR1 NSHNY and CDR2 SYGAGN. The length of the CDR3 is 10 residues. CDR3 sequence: CASREDTQYF. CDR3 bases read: TGTGCCAGCAGAGAAGAC.

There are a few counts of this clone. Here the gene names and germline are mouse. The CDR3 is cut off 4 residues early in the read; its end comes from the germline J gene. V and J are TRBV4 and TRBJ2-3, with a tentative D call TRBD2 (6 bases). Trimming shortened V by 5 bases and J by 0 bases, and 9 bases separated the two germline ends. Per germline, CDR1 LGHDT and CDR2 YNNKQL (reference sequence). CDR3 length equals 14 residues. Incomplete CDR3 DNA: TGTGCCAGCAGCCCCCTGGGGAGTGCAGAA. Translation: CASSPLGSAE. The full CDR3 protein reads CASSPLGSAETLYF.

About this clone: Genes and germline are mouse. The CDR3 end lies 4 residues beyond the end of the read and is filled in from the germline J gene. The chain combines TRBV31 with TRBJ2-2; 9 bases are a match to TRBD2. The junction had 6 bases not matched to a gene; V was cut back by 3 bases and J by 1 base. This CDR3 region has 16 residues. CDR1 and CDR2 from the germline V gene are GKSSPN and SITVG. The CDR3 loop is CAWRTGTGRNTGQLYF. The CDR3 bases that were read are TGTGCCTGGAGAACCGGGACTGGGAGAAACACCGGG.

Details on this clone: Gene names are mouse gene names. The CDR3 loop reads CASSGDRVAETLYF. Partial CDR3 DNA: TGTGCCAGCAGTGGGGACAGGGTTGCAGAA. The chain employs TRBV13-1 and TRBJ2-3; 9 bases align to TRBD1. The CDR3 is cut off 4 residues early in the read; its end comes from the germline J gene. Germline trimming cut 3 bases from V and 2 bases from J; bases unmatched to any gene: 1. Germline CDR1 is NSHNY and CDR2 is SYGAGN. The CDR3 sequence is 14 residues long.